This entry lists 18 T cell receptor beta chains sequenced from one sample in a study of cytomegalovirus exposure and HLA in healthy donors. The PCR had 60 Vbeta and 13 Jbeta primers. Sequencing was performed with immunoSEQ multiplex PCR; in TCRdb, only in-frame clones are kept and a portion is missing. The repertoire table contains around 60,000 clones. The sequenced material came from PBMCs. The receptors were gathered from a man aged 25-45 years in good health and CMV-seropositive.

The DNA of the CDR3 is TGTGCCTGGAGTCGCTGGGGGGACAGTGAACTCTCTGGGGCCAACGTCCTGACTTTC. This sequence encodes CAWSRWGDSELSGANVLTF. The chain has TRBV30 and TRBJ2-6, with a possible D match to TRBD1 (7 bases). The CDR3 is made up of 19 amino acids. Germline CDR1 is GTSNPN and CDR2 is SVGIG (reference sequence). Between the trimmed V and J ends, which lost 2 bases and 0 bases, there was a span of 20 bases.

This sequence joins TRBV2 and TRBJ1-6, with TRBD1 as a possible D gene (6 bases). The length of the CDR3 is 13 residues. V gave up 6 bases and J gave up 10 bases, with 13 bases separating them. CDR1 and CDR2 (germline): SNHLY, FYNNEI. The CDR3 protein is CASRGDIKSPLHF. In DNA, the CDR3 is TGTGCCAGCAGGGGGGACATCAAATCACCCCTCCACTTT.

The chain carries TRBV14 and TRBJ2-3, with D maybe TRBD2 (5 bases). The CDR3 is 16 amino acids. Germline lookup yields CDR1 SGHDN and CDR2 FVKESK. With 1 base removed from V and 2 bases from J, the gap between germline ends came to 13 bases. The CDR3 here is CASSQGSSRHTDTQYF. For the CDR3, the DNA is TGTGCCAGCAGCCAAGGCTCTAGCAGGCACACAGATACGCAGTATTTT. The complete variable domain, with remaining parts taken from reference TRBV14 and TRBJ2-3, reads EAGVTQFPSHSVIEKGQTVTLRCDPISGHDNLYWYRRVMGKEIKFLLHFVKESKQDESGMPNNRFLAERTGGTYSTLKVQPAELEDSGVYFCASSQGSSRHTDTQYFGPGTRLTVL.

The rearrangement uses TRBV5-1 and TRBJ2-3; 7 positions agree with TRBD2. The CDR3 is made up of 17 amino acids. V lost 5 bases to trimming and J lost 1 base; unmatched junction nucleotides: 13. The germline V gene has CDR1 SGHRS and CDR2 YFSETQ. The DNA of the CDR3 is TGCGCCAGCAGTGTTAGTCTAGAGCGGGGCCGCACAGATACGCAGTATTTT. Its protein product is CASSVSLERGRTDTQYF.

The DNA for the CDR3 is TGCAGCGTTGAATACCGACAGCCGAACACTGAAGCTTTCTTT. Encoded protein: CSVEYRQPNTEAFF. The chain employs TRBV29-1 and TRBJ1-1; weak D call: TRBD1 (5 bases). The V end was cut by 2 bases, the J end by 1 base, with 11 bases between. The CDR3 consists of 14 residues. The germline V gene has CDR1 SQVTM and CDR2 ANQGSEA.

The chain employs TRBV4-2 and TRBJ2-3; 12 bases map to TRBD2. V shed 3 bases, J shed 5 bases, and the junction held 3 bases outside the gene matches. Germline V CDR1 and CDR2: LGHNA, YNFKEQ. The length of the CDR3 is 15 residues. CDR3 loop: CASSQASGGGDTQYF. The CDR3 region has the DNA TGTGCCAGCAGCCAGGCTAGCGGGGGGGGAGATACGCAGTATTTT.

The chain combines TRBV4-1 with TRBJ2-3, with D possibly being TRBD2 (6 bases). The V gene's germline CDR1 is MGHRA and CDR2 YSYEKL. This CDR3 is built from 16 residues. Between the trimmed V and J ends, which lost 6 bases and 0 bases, there was a span of 16 bases. The CDR3 DNA reads as TGCGCCAGCAGTTATAATAGCGGCCCTAGCACAGATACGCAGTATTTT. Its translation: CASSYNSGPSTDTQYF.

About this clone: A read error may account for a junction end that differs from germline. DNA of the CDR3: TGTGCCAGTAGTATGCGAGAACCGGGACAGGGGAGAGAGAACCAGTACTTC. Amino acid sequence: CASSMREPGQGRENQYF. The V and J genes are TRBV19 and TRBJ2-5; 10 nucleotides agree with TRBD1. The CDR3 sequence is 17 residues long. Looked up from germline, CDR1 is LNHDA and CDR2 is SQIVND (reference sequence).

The V and J genes are TRBV5-6 and TRBJ1-5, with a tentative D call TRBD1 (5 bases). CDR1 and CDR2 (germline): SGHDT, YYEEEE. V was trimmed by 1 base and J by 0 bases, leaving 11 bases between them. This CDR3 region has 16 residues. The CDR3 reads CASSLFQGNSNQPQHF. In DNA, the CDR3 is TGTGCCAGCAGCTTGTTCCAGGGTAATAGCAATCAGCCCCAGCATTTT.

The gene calls are TRBV6-5 and TRBJ1-2, with D possibly being TRBD1 (5 bases). Trimming left V 6 bases short and J 8 bases short, with 22 bases between. CDR3 length: 15 residues. Germline assignment: CDR1 MNHEY and CDR2 SVGAGI. CDR3 protein: CASRGIDIVKGGYTF. In nucleotides, the CDR3 is TGTGCCAGCAGGGGGATCGACATAGTAAAGGGGGGCTACACCTTC.

The V gene is TRBV7-9, the J gene TRBJ1-5; D might be TRBD1 (6 bases). There are 15 residues in the CDR3. In germline, CDR1 is SEHNR, CDR2 FQNEAQ (reference sequence). V lost 4 bases and J lost 6, with 16 bases in between. The CDR3 here is CASSSAGTFTQPQHF. The CDR3 DNA reads as TGTGCCAGCAGCTCAGCCGGGACATTCACTCAGCCCCAGCATTTT.

Concerning this clone: An end of the junction does not agree with germline; a read error may underlie this. The V and J genes are TRBV4-2 and TRBJ2-3, with D perhaps matching TRBD2 (7 bases). Germline-derived CDR1 and CDR2 are LGHNA and YNFKEQ. The CDR3 runs 16 residues. The CDR3 DNA reads TGTGCCAGCAGCCAAGTATCCGGGGGGCAGGCAGATAAGCAGTATTTT. Translating gives CASSQVSGGQADKQYF.

The chain links TRBV4-2 to TRBJ2-5, with TRBD2 matching over 13 bases. V gave up 2 bases and J gave up 2 bases; unmatched junction bases: 2. This CDR3 comprises 16 residues. The germline gives CDR1 LGHNA, CDR2 YNFKEQ. The CDR3 region is CASSQQTSGGQETQYF. The CDR3 DNA follows: TGTGCCAGCAGCCAACAGACTAGCGGGGGGCAAGAGACCCAGTACTTC.

The V gene is TRBV11-3, the J gene TRBJ2-1; tentatively, D is TRBD2 (6 bases). V lost 3 bases and J lost 7, with 19 bases in between. The CDR3 has 16 amino acids. Germline values: CDR1 SGHNT, CDR2 YENEEA. The CDR3 DNA reads as TGTGCCAGCAGCTTTCTGGGGGGTAGGGATTCAAATGAGCAGTTCTTC. Translated: CASSFLGGRDSNEQFF.

V and J are TRBV6-5 and TRBJ1-1, with D unclear. The V end lost 6 bases, the J end lost 5 bases, and 13 bases lay between the germline ends. Germline loops: CDR1 MNHEY, CDR2 SVGAGI. CDR3 length: 13 residues. CDR3 DNA sequence: TGTGCCAGCAGATTCCGGACGGGGACTGAAGCTTTCTTT. Protein sequence: CASRFRTGTEAFF.

V usage is TRBV19 and J usage is TRBJ2-7, with D maybe TRBD1 (6 bases). The CDR3 loop spans 14 amino acids. Germline-derived CDR1 and CDR2 are LNHDA and SQIVND (reference sequence). V was pared by 4 bases and J by 2 bases, with 12 bases between. CDR3 nucleotide sequence: TGTGCCAGTAGTAACCCGCGGACAGCCTACGAGCAGTACTTC. Its translation: CASSNPRTAYEQYF.

This chain joins TRBV18 and TRBJ1-2; D uncertain. The CDR3 extends over 14 amino acids. V lost 2 bases and J 7 bases, leaving 14 bases between the germline ends. CDR1 is KGHSH and CDR2 is LQKENI in the germline V gene. The CDR3 sequence is CASSPRGMLSGYTF. Written as DNA, the CDR3 is TGTGCCAGCTCACCAAGAGGGATGCTCTCTGGCTACACCTTC.

V gene TRBV2 combines with J gene TRBJ1-6; no clear D gene. With 3 bases removed from V and 10 bases from J, the gap between germline ends came to 4 bases. Germline CDR1 and CDR2: SNHLY and FYNNEI. The CDR3 has 11 residues. The CDR3 spells CASSDISPLHF. For the CDR3, the DNA is TGTGCCAGCAGTGATATCTCACCCCTCCACTTT. The entire variable domain, with the rest obtained from reference TRBV2 and TRBJ1-6, is as follows: EPEVTQTPSHQVTQMGQEVILRCVPISNHLYFYWYRQILGQKVEFLVSFYNNEISEKSEIFDDQFSVERPDGSNFTLKIRSTKLEDSAMYFCASSDISPLHFGNGTRLTVT.